The 19 T cell receptor beta chains reported below all come from one sample, sequenced in a study of CD8 T cells in ankylosing spondylitis. Study results and limitations: Within ankylosing spondylitis blood, a TCR beta motif made up of eight highly homologous variants appeared to be characteristic.

TCRdb independently ran MiXCR on the 5' RACE reads; one entry per CDR3 protein. The sample has more than 250,000 distinct CDR3 sequences, around 7.6% seen once. Antigen specificity for these receptors is unknown. The sequenced sample was blood, either unsorted or a sorted T cell fraction (not recorded which). The receptors shown here come from a male donor with ankylosing spondylitis.

This clonotype was seen only a few times. The CDR3 region has the DNA TGTGCCAGCTCACCAAGTCTAGGTAGGGAGCAGTACTTC. Encoded protein: CASSPSLGREQYF. The rearrangement links TRBV18 to TRBJ2-7; D gene ambiguous. CDR1 and CDR2 (germline): KGHSH, LQKENI. The CDR3 runs to 13 residues. Deletions cut 2 bases from V and 7 bases from J, with 12 bases between. The full variable domain, rest sourced from reference TRBV18 and TRBJ2-7, is NAGVMQNPRHLVRRRGQEARLRCSPMKGHSHVYWYRQLPEEGLKFMVYLQKENIIDESGMPKERFSAEFPKEGPSILRIQQVVRGDSAAYFCASSPSLGREQYFGPGTRLTVT.

This clonotype showed up many times. V gene TRBV10-1 combines with J gene TRBJ2-3; TRBD2 matches at 8 bases. This CDR3 is built from 21 residues. Losses at the gene ends were 0 bases for V and 2 bases for J; bases not matched to a gene: 19. The V gene's germline CDR1 is WNHNN and CDR2 SYGVQD (reference sequence). The CDR3 sequence: CASSESISQKSGRRVTDTQYF. The CDR3, as DNA: TGCGCCAGCAGTGAGTCGATTTCGCAAAAAAGCGGGAGACGGGTCACAGATACGCAGTATTTT.

This clonotype came up a few times. The rearrangement uses TRBV24-1 and TRBJ1-2, with 9 bases that match TRBD1. The CDR3 totals 15 residues. The germline V gene has CDR1 KGHDR and CDR2 SFDVKD. The J segment lost 5 bases and the V segment lost 4 bases, leaving 7 bases of the junction unmatched. CDR3 sequence: CATSELDRGKYGYTF. CDR3 bases: TGTGCCACCAGTGAATTGGACAGGGGCAAATATGGCTACACCTTC.

The sample holds many counts of this clonotype. V gene TRBV18 combines with J gene TRBJ2-7; D perhaps matches TRBD1 (8 bases). Germline CDR1 reads KGHSH; CDR2 reads LQKENI. V lost 4 bases, J lost 1 base, and 23 bases lay in between. CDR3 length: 18 residues. CDR3 region: CASSRRTGSAGRSYEQYF. DNA of the CDR3: TGTGCCAGCTCACGGCGGACAGGGTCAGCGGGAAGATCCTACGAGCAGTACTTC.

The gene calls are TRBV20-1 and TRBJ2-2; either TRBD1 or TRBD2 may supply D (5 bases each). Germline CDR1 and CDR2: DFQATT and SNEGSKA (reference sequence). The CDR3 runs to 14 residues. Deletions cut 3 bases from V and 4 bases from J, with 12 bases between. The DNA for the CDR3 is TGCAGTGCTAGTAGGGTTGGGGGCACCGGGGAGCTGTTTTTT. Protein product: CSASRVGGTGELFF.

This clonotype has at least ten counts. V usage is TRBV4-2 and J usage is TRBJ2-1; 7 bases map to TRBD2. The CDR3 is made up of 17 amino acids. CDR1 is LGHNA and CDR2 is YNFKEQ in the germline V gene. Trimming cost V 1 base and J 8 bases; bases outside gene matches: 14. The CDR3 DNA follows: TGTGCCAGCAGCCAAGTGGGACTCGGGAGGAGGATCCATGAGCAGTTCTTC. Amino acids: CASSQVGLGRRIHEQFF.

This chain uses TRBV28 with TRBJ2-5; D ambiguous. V shed 3 bases and J shed 4 bases, with 12 bases lying between them. The CDR3 runs to 14 residues. Germline CDR1 is MDHEN and CDR2 is SYDVKM. The CDR3 loop reads CASSFLSFGETQYF. CDR3 in DNA: TGTGCCAGCAGTTTTTTATCTTTCGGAGAGACCCAGTACTTC.

The chain has TRBV4-2 and TRBJ2-7; no definite D call. The V and J ends lost 4 bases and 5 bases respectively, with 9 bases between them. The CDR3 length is 12 residues. CDR1 is LGHNA and CDR2 is YNFKEQ in the germline V gene. The CDR3 DNA sequence: TGTGCCAGCAGCCCATCAGCCAACGAGCAGTACTTC. It specifies CASSPSANEQYF.

This clonotype was found many times. The chain couples TRBV20-1 to TRBJ2-1, with D unclear. The CDR3 totals 11 residues. CDR1 and CDR2 (germline): DFQATT, SNEGSKA (reference sequence). V was pared by 2 bases and J by 8 bases, with 7 bases between. The CDR3 region has the DNA TGCAGTGCTAGAACTACCTATGAGCAGTTCTTC. Translated, it gives CSARTTYEQFF.

This clonotype was found many times. The chain links TRBV5-6 to TRBJ2-3, with 10 bases lining up with TRBD2. There are 19 residues in the CDR3. Germline lookup yields CDR1 SGHDT and CDR2 YYEEEE. The V gene end was trimmed by 0 bases and the J gene end by 4 bases; junction bases not matched to a gene: 14. The DNA for the CDR3 is TGTGCCAGCAGCTTGGACCCTAGCGGGAGAATAGTGGGAGCAGATACGCAGTATTTT. Translation: CASSLDPSGRIVGADTQYF. The whole variable domain, filled in from reference TRBV5-6 and TRBJ2-3, reads DAGVTQSPTHLIKTRGQQVTLRCSPKSGHDTVSWYQQALGQGPQFIFQYYEEEERQRGNFPDRFSGHQFPNYSSELNVNALLLGDSALYLCASSLDPSGRIVGADTQYFGPGTRLTVL.

In DNA, the CDR3 is TGTGCCAGCAGCAACCGGGACAGGGTTGGAGCAGCTTTCTTT. Translating gives CASSNRDRVGAAFF. The chain combines TRBV14 with TRBJ1-1, with TRBD1 matching over 9 bases. Looked up from germline, CDR1 is SGHDN and CDR2 is FVKESK. With 5 bases clipped from V and 10 bases from J, the junction kept 11 bases outside the gene matches. The CDR3 loop spans 14 amino acids.

This clonotype was observed at least ten times. The chain combines TRBV10-3 with TRBJ2-7; a possible D gene is TRBD1 (5 bases). This CDR3 contains 15 residues. V shed 3 bases and J shed 7 bases, with 19 bases lying between them. Germline CDR1 is ENHRY and CDR2 is SYGVKD. The CDR3 here is CAISDPGLLIGEQYF. The DNA for the CDR3 is TGTGCCATCAGTGACCCAGGGTTACTTATCGGGGAGCAGTACTTC.

V and J are TRBV4-1 and TRBJ2-7; possibly TRBD2 for D (5 bases). The CDR3 consists of 17 residues. The germline gives CDR1 MGHRA, CDR2 YSYEKL. The V and J ends lost 4 bases and 0 bases respectively, with 19 bases between them. DNA for the CDR3: TGCGCCAGCAGCCCTTTCTTTAATAGCGAGAGCTCCTACGAGCAGTACTTC. It translates to CASSPFFNSESSYEQYF.

This clonotype was seen many times. V is TRBV15 and J is TRBJ2-7, with D perhaps assigned TRBD1 or TRBD2 (5 bases each). The length of the CDR3 is 11 residues. With 1 base removed from V and 7 bases from J, the gap between germline ends came to 5 bases. From germline, CDR1 is LNHNV and CDR2 YYDKDF (reference sequence). CDR3 DNA: TGTGCCACCAGCAGAGGGGGGGAGCAGTACTTC. Translation gives CATSRGGEQYF. Complete variable domain (other parts from reference TRBV15 and TRBJ2-7): DAMVIQNPRYQVTQFGKPVTLSCSQTLNHNVMYWYQQKSSQAPKLLFHYYDKDFNNEADTPDNFQSRRPNTSFCFLDIRSPGLGDTAMYLCATSRGGEQYFGPGTRLTVT.

This clonotype was picked up many times. The chain links TRBV20-1 to TRBJ1-3, with D possibly being TRBD1 (5 bases). Germline assignment: CDR1 DFQATT and CDR2 SNEGSKA (reference sequence). Trimming shortened V by 4 bases and J by 7 bases, and 17 bases separated the two germline ends. The CDR3 has 14 amino acids. The CDR3 is CSATTGVSPNTIYF. In DNA form, the CDR3 reads TGCAGTGCTACGACGGGGGTTTCCCCCAACACCATATATTTT.

A note on this clonotype: This could be a read error, since a much larger clone is one nucleotide away. The chain joins TRBV6-2 or TRBV6-3 to TRBJ2-7; 7 bases map to TRBD2. CDR3 length equals 14 residues. The V gene's germline CDR1 is MNHEY and CDR2 SVGEGT. The DNA of the CDR3 is TGTGCCAGCAGTTTCAAGCGGGGCTACTACGAGCTGTACTTC. This encodes CASSFKRGYYELYF.

This clonotype has more than one count but fewer than ten. The chain employs TRBV2 and TRBJ2-7; perhaps TRBD2 as D (6 bases). Germline V gene data show CDR1 as SNHLY and CDR2 as FYNNEI. The CDR3 has 19 residues. V dropped 3 bases and J dropped 0 bases, with 24 bases sitting between them. The CDR3 here is CASSDVGRLVSENSYEQYF. The CDR3 region has the DNA TGTGCCAGCAGTGATGTGGGGAGACTAGTAAGCGAGAACTCCTACGAGCAGTACTTC.

This clonotype has more than one count but fewer than ten. The V gene is TRBV7-6, the J gene TRBJ2-1; D may be TRBD2 (5 bases). V lost 5 bases, J lost 2 bases, and 13 bases lay in between. The CDR3 has 15 amino acids. Germline V gives CDR1 SGHVS, CDR2 FNYEAQ. Here the CDR3 reads CASSASSGTYNEQFF. CDR3 in DNA: TGTGCCAGCAGCGCCAGCAGCGGTACCTACAATGAGCAGTTCTTC.

This clonotype has ten or more counts. V usage is TRBV11-2 and J usage is TRBJ2-7; 15 nucleotides agree with TRBD2. The junction had 11 bases not matched to a gene; V was cut back by 6 bases and J by 2 bases. CDR1 and CDR2 (germline): SGHAT, FQNNGV. The CDR3 is made up of 18 amino acids. The CDR3 here is CASRLRGLAGGTPYEQYF. The CDR3 DNA is TGTGCCAGCAGGTTACGGGGACTAGCGGGAGGCACTCCCTACGAGCAGTACTTC. Supplemented by reference TRBV11-2 and TRBJ2-7, the full variable domain reads EAGVAQSPRYKIIEKRQSVAFWCNPISGHATLYWYQQILGQGPKLLIQFQNNGVVDDSQLPKDRFSAERLKGVDSTLKIQPAKLEDSAVYLCASRLRGLAGGTPYEQYFGPGTRLTVT.